This T cell receptor (beta chain) appears in the sequencing data of a study of persistence of HIV-infected CD4 T cells. Study summary: A couple of participants gave one leukapheresis sample; others gave up to roughly 180 mL blood repeatedly. General observations from the study: Proviral oligoclonality tracked with TCR oligoclonality within the same sorted cells. The rare CMV-responding cells with HIV-1 proviruses were not separately TCR-sequenced. Degenerate expanded CDR3beta sequences were enriched among CMV- and Gag-responding cells.

This nonspecific control used anti-CD3/anti-CD28 bead stimulation of CD4+ T cells. CD4+ T cells upregulating both CD40 ligand and CD69 were sorted as responding cells. The immunoSEQ assay was version 4, run in survey mode. The table came from immunoSEQ multiplex PCR; TCRdb's copy has only in-frame clones and leaves some out. The table has under 50,000 clones, roughly 92% seen once. On this clone itself: Its antigen is undetermined.

The sequencing here drew on CD4+ T cells sorted from PBMCs after 18-hour stimulation, taken from a patient who received antiretroviral therapy. The receptor's source is an adult man with HIV who was CMV-seropositive.

The CDR3 here is CASSQVTSGGTDTQYF. The CDR3 bases are TGTGCCAGCAGCCAAGTGACTAGCGGGGGCACAGATACGCAGTATTTT. The V gene is TRBV3-1 (or the pseudogene TRBV3-2), the J gene TRBJ2-3, with 11 bases that match TRBD2. Unmatched junction bases numbered 1, after V lost 1 base and J lost 1 base. The CDR3 is made up of 16 amino acids. Germline V gives CDR1 LGHDT, CDR2 YNNKEL (reference sequence).